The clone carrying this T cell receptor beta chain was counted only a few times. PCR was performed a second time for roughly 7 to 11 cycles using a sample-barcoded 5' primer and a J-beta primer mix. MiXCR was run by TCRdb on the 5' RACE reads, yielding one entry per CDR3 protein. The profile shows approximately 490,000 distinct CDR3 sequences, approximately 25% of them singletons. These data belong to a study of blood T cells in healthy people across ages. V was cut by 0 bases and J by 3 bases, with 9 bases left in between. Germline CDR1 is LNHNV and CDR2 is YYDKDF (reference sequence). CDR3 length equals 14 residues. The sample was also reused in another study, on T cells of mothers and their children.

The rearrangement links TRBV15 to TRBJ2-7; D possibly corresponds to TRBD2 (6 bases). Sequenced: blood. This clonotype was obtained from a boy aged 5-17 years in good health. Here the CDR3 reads CATSRERGHYEQYF. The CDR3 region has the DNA TGTGCCACCAGCAGAGAGCGGGGTCACTACGAGCAGTACTTC.